The source of this TCR beta chain is a study of cytomegalovirus exposure and HLA in healthy donors. At the level of the study: HLA-typed donors contributed approximately 86 million unique TCRs, which were held in an early data release. Overall study findings and caveats: When the data were analyzed later, several of the most significant clusters appeared to be linked to common viral pathogens. Certain sequence variants were highly shared and formed a cluster, and this cluster was likely a sequencing artifact. In a later analysis, V- and J-gene trimming of beta chains associated with a DCLRE1C missense variant, replicated independently.

Germline assignment: CDR1 MNHEY and CDR2 SMNVEV (reference sequence). There are 13 residues in the CDR3. Trimming removed 1 base at V and 5 bases at J, with 8 bases between. Worth noting for this clone: Antigen: not known.

The study ran its PCR with 60 Vbeta and 13 Jbeta primers. Here immunoSEQ multiplex PCR was the method, and the copy in TCRdb shows in-frame clones only, minus some. The sample lists roughly 130,000 clones, 65% to 75% occurring once. V gene TRBV27 combines with J gene TRBJ2-5; D gene ambiguous. Material: PBMCs. The TCR was taken from a man aged 40-49 years in good health and CMV-seropositive. As DNA, the CDR3 is TGTGCCAGCAGTTTATATCCTTTGGAGACCCAGTACTTC. Translating it yields CASSLYPLETQYF.